This T cell receptor (beta chain) emerged from a study of T cell repertoires in cytomegalovirus infection. Turning to the study itself: Public signatures in TCR beta pointed to CMV infection and matching HLA type.

V lost 0 bases and J 4 bases, leaving 22 bases between the germline ends. The CDR3 is made up of 19 amino acids. Germline assignment: CDR1 LGHNA and CDR2 YSLEER. Study-wide points: The ex vivo response was dominated by HLA-C-restricted CMV-specific TCR beta clonotypes.

TCRdb analysed the reads with MiXCR anew, one entry per CDR3 protein. The data hold about 24,000 distinct CDR3 sequences, with 20% to 25% observed a single time. Of note for this clonotype: What it binds is not known.

This clonotype was obtained from a human donor in good health (CMV status not recorded). Some clones in this sample may be carry-over from other donors' samples. This specimen consisted of CD8+ T cells from cultured PBMCs, obtained from culture after CMV antigen stimulation. J is TRBJ2-1 and V is TRBV4-3; D gene unclear. The CDR3: CASSQDWQPSGWIYNEQFF. CDR3 bases: TGCGCCAGCAGCCAAGATTGGCAGCCCTCCGGATGGATATACAATGAGCAGTTCTTC.